The clone carrying this TCR beta chain was found a few times. This record belongs to a study of shared clonotypes between healthy human individuals. The repertoire was sequenced with immunoSEQ multiplex PCR; TCRdb's copy has only in-frame clones and lacks some. The data hold some 980,000 clones, with over 75% observed a single time. Germline values: CDR1 KGHSH, CDR2 LQKENI. V was trimmed by 5 bases and J by 5 bases, leaving 10 bases between them. This CDR3 contains 13 residues. Sequencing was performed on memory CD4+ T cells sorted from blood. The subset denotes: CD45RA-negative fraction. The chain links TRBV18 to TRBJ2-1; D ambiguous. This TCR was sampled from a man between 18 and 35 years old in good health. CDR3 nucleotides: TGTGCCAGCTCATCTGGAGTAGACAATGAGCAGTTCTTC. As protein: CASSSGVDNEQFF.